The clone carrying this TCR beta chain was seen only a few times. Its antigen is still unknown. The sample is drawn from a study of CD8 T cells in ankylosing spondylitis. The study's findings and limits: About 8 highly homologous variants made up a TCR beta motif, and this motif appeared characteristic of ankylosing spondylitis blood.

TCRdb processed the 5' RACE reads anew with MiXCR; each CDR3 protein has one entry. The sample holds about 750,000 distinct CDR3 sequences; roughly 20% are singletons and the top ten take under 20%. Sequencing was performed on blood, either unsorted or a sorted T cell fraction (not recorded which). The origin of this receptor is a male donor with ankylosing spondylitis.

Here the CDR3 reads CASSVSSGGGTDTQYF. CDR3 DNA: TGTGCCAGCAGCGTTTCCAGCGGGGGTGGCACAGATACGCAGTATTTT. This chain connects TRBV9 to TRBJ2-3; 8 bases match TRBD2. From germline, CDR1 is SGDLS and CDR2 YYNGEE. V lost 2 bases, J lost 1 base, and 6 bases stayed unmatched. CDR3 length: 16 amino acids.